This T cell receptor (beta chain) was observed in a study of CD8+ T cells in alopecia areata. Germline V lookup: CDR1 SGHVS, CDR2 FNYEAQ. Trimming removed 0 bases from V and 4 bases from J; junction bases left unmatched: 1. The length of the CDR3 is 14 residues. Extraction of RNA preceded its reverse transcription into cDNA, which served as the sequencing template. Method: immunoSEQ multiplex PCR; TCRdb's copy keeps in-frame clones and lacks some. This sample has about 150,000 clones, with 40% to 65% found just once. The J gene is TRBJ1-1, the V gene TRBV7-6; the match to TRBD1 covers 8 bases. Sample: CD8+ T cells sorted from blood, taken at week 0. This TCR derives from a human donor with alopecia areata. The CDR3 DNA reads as TGTGCCAGCAGCTTAGCTGACAGGGGCACTGAAGCTTTCTTT. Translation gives CASSLADRGTEAFF.